A single sample is the source of the 13 T cell receptor beta chains below, sequenced in a study of control samples from healthy donors and cancer patients. Assay: immunoSEQ multiplex PCR; the TCRdb copy retains only in-frame clones and omits some. The repertoire includes about 75,000 clones, 84% of them detected once, and roughly 16% sits in the top ten. The sample taken for sequencing was blood. The receptors derive from a man aged 50-59 years in good health.

The rearrangement uses TRBV4-2 and TRBJ1-2; TRBD1 matches at 9 bases. The CDR3 runs to 15 residues. Germline trimming cut 0 bases from V and 5 bases from J; bases unmatched to any gene: 4. CDR1 and CDR2 from the germline V gene are LGHNA and YNFKEQ. The CDR3: CASSQEGQGVYGYTF. CDR3 DNA: TGTGCCAGCAGCCAAGAGGGACAGGGAGTTTATGGCTACACCTTC.

The V gene is TRBV27, the J gene TRBJ1-1; D unresolved. Germline lookup yields CDR1 MNHEY and CDR2 SMNVEV (reference sequence). The CDR3 is 13 residues long. Trimming removed 6 bases from V and 4 bases from J, with 12 bases in between. The CDR3 sequence: CASRLYLGTEAFF. The CDR3 DNA follows: TGTGCCAGCAGGCTTTACCTGGGCACTGAAGCTTTCTTT.

Concerning this clone: The same CDR3 also results from other DNA sequences found in this sample. This sequence joins TRBV18 and TRBJ2-6; D may be TRBD1 (6 bases). V was pared by 1 base and J by 2 bases, with 6 bases between. CDR1 is KGHSH, CDR2 LQKENI, per germline. This CDR3 has 15 amino acids. In DNA, the CDR3 is TGTGCCAGCTCACCACAGGGGGCTGGGGCCAACGTCCTGACTTTC. This encodes CASSPQGAGANVLTF. The full variable domain, with the rest looked up from reference TRBV18 and TRBJ2-6, is NAGVMQNPRHLVRRRGQEARLRCSPMKGHSHVYWYRQLPEEGLKFMVYLQKENIIDESGMPKERFSAEFPKEGPSILRIQQVVRGDSAAYFCASSPQGAGANVLTFGAGSRLTVL.

This rearrangement joins TRBV3-1 (or the pseudogene TRBV3-2) to TRBJ2-7; 8 bases fit TRBD1. This CDR3 spans 14 amino acids. J lost 6 bases, V lost 11 bases, and 15 bases had no gene match. Per germline, CDR1 LGHDT and CDR2 YNNKEL (reference sequence). The CDR3 region is CACAPWDRSGEQYF. Written as DNA, the CDR3 is TGTGCCTGCGCGCCCTGGGACAGGTCCGGCGAGCAGTACTTC.

V is TRBV5-5 and J is TRBJ2-2; D is unresolved. The ends were cut back, 0 bases at V and 1 base at J, with 7 bases in the middle. Looked up from germline, CDR1 is SGHKS and CDR2 is YYEKEE (reference sequence). This CDR3 comprises 15 residues. For the CDR3, the DNA is TGTGCCAGCAGCTTGGCGGCAGTGAACACCGGGGAGCTGTTTTTT. It codes for CASSLAAVNTGELFF.

The chain links TRBV6-1 to TRBJ2-7; 14 nucleotides agree with TRBD2. V trimming: 0 bases; J trimming: 4 bases; junction bases outside the gene matches: 2. Germline V CDR1 and CDR2: MNHNS, SASEGT. The CDR3 is made up of 16 amino acids. DNA of the CDR3: TGTGCCAGCAGTGAAGCGGGGACTAGCGGGAGTTACGAGCAGTACTTC. Translation gives CASSEAGTSGSYEQYF.

The CDR3 sequence: CASSQGSRQSFEQYF. The DNA of the CDR3 is TGCGCCAGCAGCCAAGGATCGAGACAGAGCTTCGAGCAGTACTTC. The chain is built from TRBV4-1 and TRBJ2-7; TRBD1 is a possible D gene (5 bases). V gave up 1 base and J gave up 6 bases, with 16 bases separating them. The germline gives CDR1 MGHRA, CDR2 YSYEKL. The length of the CDR3 is 15 residues.

The rearrangement links TRBV6-2 or TRBV6-3 to TRBJ2-3; D may be TRBD2 (6 bases). The germline gives CDR1 MNHEY, CDR2 SVGEGT. The CDR3 loop spans 14 amino acids. Deletions cut 8 bases from V and 1 base from J, with 13 bases between. DNA for the CDR3: TGTGCCAGCCGCCAGGGCGGGGGCACAGATACGCAGTATTTT. The encoded protein is CASRQGGGTDTQYF.

V is TRBV3-1 (or the pseudogene TRBV3-2) and J is TRBJ2-7; the match to TRBD2 covers 7 bases. The V segment lost 1 base and the J segment 5 bases; nucleotides outside the gene matches: 8. There are 15 residues in the CDR3. The germline CDR1 and CDR2 sequences are LGHDT and YNNKEL (reference sequence). The CDR3 DNA follows: TGTGCCAGCAGCCAAGTGTATAGCGGGTTGCACGAGCAGTACTTC. Its protein is CASSQVYSGLHEQYF.

The V gene is TRBV30, the J gene TRBJ2-5; D is possibly TRBD2 (5 bases). This CDR3 comprises 13 residues. Per the germline V gene, CDR1 is GTSNPN and CDR2 is SVGIG (reference sequence). Trimming shortened V by 0 bases and J by 5 bases, and 10 bases separated the two germline ends. For the CDR3, the DNA is TGTGCCTGGAGTGTAATCCCGGGGGAGACCCAGTACTTC. This encodes CAWSVIPGETQYF.

The rearrangement uses TRBV16 and TRBJ2-7; TRBD1 matches at 9 bases. V gave up 3 bases and J gave up 5 bases; unmatched junction bases: 8. Germline lookup yields CDR1 KGHSY and CDR2 FQNENV. The CDR3 length is 15 residues. The CDR3 reads CASSHPGQGSNEQYF. The CDR3 bases are TGTGCCAGCAGCCACCCGGGACAGGGCTCGAACGAGCAGTACTTC.

The rearrangement joins TRBV9 to TRBJ2-6, with D unclear. CDR3 length: 12 amino acids. Per the germline V gene, CDR1 is SGDLS and CDR2 is YYNGEE. V was cut by 5 bases and J by 3 bases, with 3 bases left in between. The CDR3 is CASSRGANVLTF. The CDR3 DNA reads as TGTGCCAGCAGTCGTGGGGCCAACGTCCTGACTTTC.

This chain uses TRBV21-1 with TRBJ2-2; the table gives TRBD2 as D, unverified against the DNA. TRBV21-1 is recorded as a pseudogene. This CDR3 is 20 amino acids long. The CDR3 DNA reads as TGTGCCAGCAGCAAATGGGCCCGACTAGCGGGAGAAACGAACACCGGGGAGCTGTTTTTT. Its protein is CASSKWARLAGETNTGELFF.